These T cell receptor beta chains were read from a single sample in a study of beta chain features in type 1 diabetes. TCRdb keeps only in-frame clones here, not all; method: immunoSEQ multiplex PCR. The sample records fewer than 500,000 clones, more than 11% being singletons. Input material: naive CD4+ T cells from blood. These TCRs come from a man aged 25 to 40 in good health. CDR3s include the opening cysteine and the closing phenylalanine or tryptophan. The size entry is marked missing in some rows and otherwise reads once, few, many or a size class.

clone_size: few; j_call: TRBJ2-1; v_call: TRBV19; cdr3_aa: CASSTTSGGDYNEQFF
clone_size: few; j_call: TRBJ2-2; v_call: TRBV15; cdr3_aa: CATSPSGELFF
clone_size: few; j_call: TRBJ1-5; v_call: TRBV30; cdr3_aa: CAWGSRGLEPQHF
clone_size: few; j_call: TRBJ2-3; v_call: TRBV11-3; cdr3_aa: CASSGHESTDTQYF
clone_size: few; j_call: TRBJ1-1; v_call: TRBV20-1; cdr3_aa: CSAHTAEAFF
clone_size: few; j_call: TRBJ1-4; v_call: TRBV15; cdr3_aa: CATSSPGQGPYNEKLFF
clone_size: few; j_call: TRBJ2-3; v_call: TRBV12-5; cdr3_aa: CASAVGVGVGYTQYF
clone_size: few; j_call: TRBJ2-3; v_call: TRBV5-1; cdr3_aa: CASSLVVADTQYF
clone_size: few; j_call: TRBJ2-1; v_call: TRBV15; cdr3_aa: CATSRRGTDYNEQFF
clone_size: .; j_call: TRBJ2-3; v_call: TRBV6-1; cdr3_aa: CASSAFSTSSTDTQYF
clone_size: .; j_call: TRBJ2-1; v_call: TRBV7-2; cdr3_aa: CASSLPLPNEQFF
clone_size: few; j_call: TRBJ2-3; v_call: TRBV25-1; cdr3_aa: CASSEWGTDTQYF
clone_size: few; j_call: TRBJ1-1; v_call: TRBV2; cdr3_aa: CASSSGQGHTEAFF
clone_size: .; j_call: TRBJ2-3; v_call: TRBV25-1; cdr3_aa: CASSPWGAEGTDTQYF
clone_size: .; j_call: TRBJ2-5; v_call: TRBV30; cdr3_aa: CAWTYVGTQYF
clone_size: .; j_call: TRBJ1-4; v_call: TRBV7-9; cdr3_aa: CASSLAGNGEKLFF
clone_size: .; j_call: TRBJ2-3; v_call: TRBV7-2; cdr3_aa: CASSYDKWDTQYF
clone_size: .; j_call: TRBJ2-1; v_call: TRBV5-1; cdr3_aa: CASSSSGGSYNEQFF
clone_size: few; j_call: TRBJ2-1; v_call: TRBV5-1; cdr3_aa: CASSPGLSYNEQFF
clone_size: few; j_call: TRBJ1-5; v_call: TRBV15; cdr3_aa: CATSIGQGAGQPQHF
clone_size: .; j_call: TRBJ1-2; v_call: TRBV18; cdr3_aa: CASSPPGQSYGYTF
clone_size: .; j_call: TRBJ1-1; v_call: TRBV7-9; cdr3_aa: CASSQSLTDTEAFF
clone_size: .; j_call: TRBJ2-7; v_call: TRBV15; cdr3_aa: CATSRPGTGSYEQYF
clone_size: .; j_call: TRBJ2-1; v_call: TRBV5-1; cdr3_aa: CASSPGLAQLRTYNEQFF
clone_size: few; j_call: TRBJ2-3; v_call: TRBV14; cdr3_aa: CASSQDFRIRSQYF
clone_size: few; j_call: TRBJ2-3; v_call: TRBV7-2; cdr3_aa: CASSLAGTRGTDTQYF
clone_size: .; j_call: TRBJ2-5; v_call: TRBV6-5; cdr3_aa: CASSPRLVFEGTQYF
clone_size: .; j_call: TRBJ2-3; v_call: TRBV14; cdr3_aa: CASSRRGRSTDTQYF
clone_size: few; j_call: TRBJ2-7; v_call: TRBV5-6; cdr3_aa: CASSLSSEQYF
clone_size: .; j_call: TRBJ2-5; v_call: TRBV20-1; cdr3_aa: CSARVRETQYF
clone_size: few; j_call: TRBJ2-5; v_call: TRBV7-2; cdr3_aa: CASSLGGTTKKQNF
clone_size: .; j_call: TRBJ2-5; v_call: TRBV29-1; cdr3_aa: CSVVVRAETQYF